The 19 T cell receptor beta chains below come from one sample, sequenced in a study of OX40 agonist ivuxolimab in advanced cancers. TCRdb's copy holds only in-frame clones and misses some; the assay was immunoSEQ multiplex PCR. Among tens of thousands of clones listed, 80% to 90% were seen once. Source: CD4+ or CD8+ T cells sorted from blood, taken in a trial of the OX40 agonist ivuxolimab. The receptors originated from an adult with an advanced solid tumor such as melanoma, head and neck, liver or kidney cancer.

The J gene is TRBJ1-1, the V gene TRBV2, with a possible D match to TRBD1 (6 bases). Germline-derived CDR1 and CDR2 are SNHLY and FYNNEI. Trimming stripped 7 bases from V and 7 bases from J, with 16 bases between. The CDR3 spans 13 residues. CDR3 protein: CASKEGQPIEAFF. For the CDR3, the DNA is TGTGCCAGCAAAGAAGGACAGCCCATTGAAGCTTTCTTT.

This chain links TRBV27 with TRBJ1-2, with no clear D. Germline values: CDR1 MNHEY, CDR2 SMNVEV (reference sequence). The CDR3 has 13 residues. V dropped 10 bases and J dropped 6 bases, with 18 bases sitting between them. The CDR3 loop is CATLRAGGNGYTF. The DNA for the CDR3 is TGTGCCACTCTAAGGGCGGGAGGAAATGGCTACACCTTC.

This chain uses TRBV2 with TRBJ1-1, with 8 bases aligning to TRBD1. Germline loops: CDR1 SNHLY, CDR2 FYNNEI. Trimming at V came to 7 bases and at J to 1 base, leaving 5 bases not matched to a gene. The CDR3 runs to 14 residues. For the CDR3, the DNA is TGTGCCAGCACCGGACAGGGAGCGAACACTGAAGCTTTCTTT. Its protein is CASTGQGANTEAFF.

CDR3 sequence: CASSRYYEQYF. In nucleotides, the CDR3 is TGTGCCAGCAGCCGGTATTACGAGCAGTACTTC. The chain links TRBV6-8 to TRBJ2-7; D remains ambiguous. The CDR3 runs 11 residues. Germline-derived CDR1 and CDR2 are MNHGY and SAAAGT. V lost 6 bases to trimming and J lost 4 bases, with 7 bases between them.

This clone was seen once. The chain uses TRBV11-2 and TRBJ1-5; 7 bases line up with TRBD1. With 3 bases clipped from V and 3 bases from J, the junction kept 2 bases outside the gene matches. CDR3 length: 14 residues. Germline V gene lookup returns CDR1 SGHAT and CDR2 FQNNGV. CDR3 bases: TGTGCCAGCAGCTTGGACAGGATCAATCAGCCCCAGCATTTT. The encoded protein is CASSLDRINQPQHF.

The V gene is TRBV10-1, the J gene TRBJ2-1; D is uncertain. Germline CDR1 WNHNN, CDR2 SYGVQD (reference sequence). This CDR3 region has 13 residues. Trimming took 0 bases from V and 4 from J, leaving 4 bases between them. The DNA of the CDR3 is TGCGCCAGCAGTGAGTCGAGGTACAATGAGCAGTTCTTC. Protein product: CASSESRYNEQFF.

The chain couples TRBV5-4 to TRBJ1-3; D uncertain. The CDR3 totals 16 residues. Germline V CDR1 and CDR2: SGHNT, YYREEE (reference sequence). V shed 0 bases and J shed 0 bases, with 10 bases lying between them. The CDR3 DNA sequence: TGTGCCAGCAGCTTGGACGGCGCCCTCTCTGGAAACACCATATATTTT. The encoded protein is CASSLDGALSGNTIYF.

As DNA, the CDR3 is TGCGCCAGCAGCTTGGCCACAGGGCGAGGTGACTATGGCTACACCTTC. It is translated as CASSLATGRGDYGYTF. The chain is built from TRBV5-1 and TRBJ1-2; D is perhaps TRBD1 (6 bases). The CDR3 is 16 amino acids. V lost 0 bases to trimming and J lost 3 bases, with 15 bases between them. Germline values: CDR1 SGHRS, CDR2 YFSETQ.

The chain employs TRBV7-9 and TRBJ2-3; D tentatively fits TRBD1 or TRBD2 (6 bases each). Trimming pared 5 bases from V and 0 bases from J, leaving 18 bases between. The CDR3 covers 17 residues. Germline V gene data show CDR1 as SEHNR and CDR2 as FQNEAQ (reference sequence). CDR3 sequence reads: CASSPGSGARSTDTQYF. Here the CDR3 DNA reads TGTGCCAGCAGCCCTGGCTCGGGGGCCCGAAGCACAGATACGCAGTATTTT.

The rearrangement links TRBV10-2 to TRBJ2-7; the D call may be TRBD1 or TRBD2 (5 bases each). From germline, CDR1 is WSHSY and CDR2 SAAADI. Trimming took off 0 bases at V and 8 bases at J, with 17 bases between the two ends. The CDR3 spans 15 residues. As DNA, the CDR3 is TGCGCCAGCAGTGAGTCGGGACCGTCACCTTTAAAGCAGTACTTC. Protein: CASSESGPSPLKQYF.

A few counts support this clone. The CDR3 loop is CASNGYRNTIYF. As DNA, the CDR3 is TGTGCCAGTAATGGGTACCGAAACACCATATATTTT. The rearrangement uses TRBV19 and TRBJ1-3; D unclear. The CDR3 has 12 amino acids. The germline CDR1 and CDR2 sequences are LNHDA and SQIVND (reference sequence). V was pared by 7 bases and J by 5 bases, with 9 bases between.

This clone has a single count. V usage is TRBV5-6 and J usage is TRBJ1-5, with D perhaps TRBD1 (5 bases). V was trimmed by 4 bases and J by 2 bases, leaving 16 bases between them. From germline, CDR1 is SGHDT and CDR2 YYEEEE. The CDR3 is made up of 16 amino acids. CDR3 nucleotide sequence: TGTGCCAGCAGCCGCATTGGGGGGGTCGGCAATCAGCCCCAGCATTTT. This codes for CASSRIGGVGNQPQHF.

Turning to this clone: The junction does not match germline at one end; this may be a read error. In nucleotides, the CDR3 is TGTGCCAGTTCACGAAGGGCAGGGGCCTACCAAGAGACCCAGTACTTC. Amino acids: CASSRRAGAYQETQYF. The V call is TRBV18, the J call TRBJ2-5; TRBD1 is a possible D gene (6 bases). The CDR3 has 16 residues. Germline lookup yields CDR1 KGHSH and CDR2 LQKENI.

This chain uses TRBV5-1 with TRBJ2-6; D may be TRBD1 (5 bases). Per the germline V gene, CDR1 is SGHRS and CDR2 is YFSETQ. V dropped 0 bases and J dropped 2 bases, with 9 bases sitting between them. CDR3 length: 16 residues. In nucleotides, the CDR3 is TGCGCCAGCAGCTTGGGAGACAGTCCTGGGGCCAACGTCCTGACTTTC. Its protein is CASSLGDSPGANVLTF.

The rearrangement uses TRBV27 and TRBJ2-3; no firm D call. Trimming left V 2 bases short and J 8 bases short, with 14 bases between. The CDR3 contains 14 residues. Germline V gene sequence: CDR1 MNHEY, CDR2 SMNVEV (reference sequence). In nucleotides, the CDR3 is TGTGCCAGCAGTTTAGATACCCCGACGCGTACGCAGTATTTT. Its translation is CASSLDTPTRTQYF.

The chain links TRBV11-2 to TRBJ1-5; no reliable D call. Trimming removed 5 bases from V and 5 bases from J, with 10 bases in between. This CDR3 is 13 amino acids long. Germline CDR1 SGHAT, CDR2 FQNNGV. The DNA for the CDR3 is TGTGCCAGCAGCCTACAGCAAGATCAGCCCCAGCATTTT. Translating it yields CASSLQQDQPQHF.

The genes are TRBV2 and TRBJ2-5; 8 bases are a match to TRBD2. This CDR3 has 13 residues. V was pared by 7 bases and J by 5 bases, with 6 bases of the junction left unmatched. Per the germline V gene, CDR1 is SNHLY and CDR2 is FYNNEI. The CDR3 protein is CASTGGTRETQYF. The CDR3 DNA sequence: TGTGCCAGCACGGGGGGGACCCGGGAGACCCAGTACTTC.

This clone has a handful of counts. The rearrangement uses TRBV10-1 and TRBJ2-5, with 11 bases matching TRBD2. The J segment lost 5 bases and the V segment lost 6 bases, leaving 5 bases of the junction unmatched. Germline CDR1 reads WNHNN; CDR2 reads SYGVQD (reference sequence). The CDR3 contains 14 residues. CDR3 region: CASSSSGGDETQYF. CDR3 DNA: TGCGCCAGCAGCAGTAGCGGGGGGGACGAGACCCAGTACTTC.

This rearrangement joins TRBV11-3 to TRBJ1-1; D gene ambiguous. V lost 1 base to trimming and J lost 0 bases, with 15 bases between them. CDR3 length: 17 amino acids. The germline V gene has CDR1 SGHNT and CDR2 YENEEA. The CDR3 DNA reads as TGTGCCAGCAGCTTAGGGGGTTCGCGTGTCGTGAACACTGAAGCTTTCTTT. It specifies CASSLGGSRVVNTEAFF. Full variable domain (missing parts from reference TRBV11-3 and TRBJ1-1): EAGVVQSPRYKIIEKKQPVAFWCNPISGHNTLYWYLQNLGQGPELLIRYENEEAVDDSQLPKDRFSAERLKGVDSTLKIQPAELGDSAVYLCASSLGGSRVVNTEAFFGQGTRLTVV.